The rows below give T cell receptor beta chains drawn from one sample of a study of blood T cells in healthy people across ages. TCRdb processed the 5' RACE reads anew with MiXCR; each CDR3 protein has one entry. The table lists hundreds of thousands of distinct CDR3 sequences, roughly three fifths of them singletons. The material sequenced was blood. The origin of the receptors is a man between 40 and 49 years old in good health. Each CDR3 is given with its conserved first and last residue.

v_gene,j_gene,CDR3aa
TRBV5-1,TRBJ1-1,CASSFGETEAFF
TRBV7-7,TRBJ2-1,CASSLADTYNEQFF
TRBV6-2/TRBV6-3,TRBJ2-3,CASSYFQLAGEAQYF
TRBV7-2,.,CASRSGQGRRAEQYF
TRBV9,TRBJ2-1,CASSPGTGFDEQFF
TRBV28,TRBJ1-5,CASRTPGSNQPQHF
TRBV12-3/TRBV12-4,TRBJ2-1,CASSLVAGANEQFF
TRBV5-1,TRBJ2-5,CASSLQGGDQETQYF
TRBV19,.,CASMTYEQYF
TRBV20-1,TRBJ1-2,CSASYLNGYTF
TRBV20-1,TRBJ2-3,CSAARDGERSDTQYF
TRBV5-1,TRBJ1-1,CASSPEVSSNTEAFF
TRBV3-1,TRBJ2-5,CASSLEGTSGGASHNEQYF
TRBV7-6,TRBJ2-3,CASSSQGRERDTQYF
TRBV5-1,TRBJ1-2,CASSLVGQGGANYGYTF
TRBV6-1,TRBJ1-5,CASTVKPQPQHF
TRBV13,TRBJ1-1,CASSIRDRVNTEAFF
TRBV28,TRBJ1-5,CAVKVSNQPQHF
TRBV12-2,TRBJ2-7,CASRLSRWRGSGSYEQYF
TRBV6-5,TRBJ1-2,CASSYPGDGTLPNYGYTF
TRBV27,TRBJ1-4,CASSSRQGSNEKLFF
TRBV29-1,.,CSVVLRGLKETQYF
TRBV7-2,.,CASSSRGSGRADEQYF
TRBV5-5,TRBJ1-5,CASSDLWASNQPQHF
TRBV4-3,TRBJ2-2,CASSQDWNPPITGELFF
TRBV2,.,CASSDRLDGEQYF
TRBV27,TRBJ2-6,CASIIRGGTQGATPSLSGANVLTF
TRBV5-1,TRBJ2-1,CASSLDLRGSYNEQFF
TRBV28,TRBJ2-5,CASSFQRDFQETQYF
TRBV3-1,TRBJ2-4,CASSQDSDIQYF
TRBV28,TRBJ1-2,CASSTLELGLNYGYTF
TRBV4-2,TRBJ2-2,CASTYTNGGELFF
TRBV20-1,TRBJ2-1,CSARIPGGVPNEQFF
TRBV6-2/TRBV6-3,TRBJ2-7,CASSYGAAGATYEQYF
TRBV27,TRBJ2-5,CASSFGPRETQYF
TRBV7-3,TRBJ2-1,CASSLRPGLPDNEQFF
TRBV15,.,CATSRDLRMETQYF
TRBV10-3,TRBJ1-2,CAISEAYGYTF
TRBV9,TRBJ2-5,CASSARDFQETQYF